This TCR beta chain was identified in a study of T cells after yellow fever vaccination. Study-wide background: The authors prepared low-cell-number fractions using SMART-Seq v4 Ultra Low Input. Study outcomes and limitations: Researchers noted that a small share of clonotypes showed up in both CD4 and CD8 compartments. From the bulk population, abundant clonotypes could contaminate and appear within FACS-sorted repertoires.

With respect to this clonotype: The antigen is undetermined.

In germline, CDR1 is SGHRS, CDR2 YFSETQ. The CDR3 is made up of 13 amino acids. The germline V and J ends were trimmed by 3 bases and 3 bases, with 10 bases remaining between them. 5'RACE template switching produced TCR cDNA carrying a universal primer site and UMIs. Via MiXCR, TCRdb re-called the 5' RACE reads, giving one row per CDR3 protein. Of roughly 520,000 distinct CDR3 sequences detected, around a fifth appear once; the ten largest clones hold about a sixth. The sequence came from a man between 18 and 35 years old who received the YFV17D yellow fever vaccine. The specimen comprised PBMCs, sampled 21 days after the first yellow fever vaccination. The chain uses TRBV5-1 and TRBJ2-7; D may match TRBD1 or TRBD2 (5 bases each). In nucleotides, the CDR3 is TGCGCCAGCAGCTCAAGGGACGGCTACGAGCAGTACTTC. It yields the protein CASSSRDGYEQYF.